The 26 T cell receptor beta chains reported below all come from one sample, sequenced in a study of beta chain features in type 1 diabetes. Study-level results: For Type 1 diabetes patients, all four CD4+ subsets carried TCRB CDR3s that were moderately but significantly shorter.

Their cognate antigens are unknown. Isolated RNA was reverse transcribed in full, so expressed TCRB transcripts were sequenced. The assay was immunoSEQ multiplex PCR, and TCRdb's table has in-frame clones only and misses some. Here the sample spans about 260,000 clones, roughly 24% being singletons. The source material was naive CD4+ T cells from blood. The source is a woman younger than 45 with type 1 diabetes.

This clone was detected a few times. J is TRBJ2-7 and V is TRBV30; 9 bases align to TRBD2. The J segment lost 4 bases and the V segment lost 5 bases, leaving 0 bases of the junction unmatched. CDR3 length: 11 amino acids. Germline assignment: CDR1 GTSNPN and CDR2 SVGIG (reference sequence). The CDR3 loop reads CAWGLAYEQYF. DNA of the CDR3: TGTGCCTGGGGACTAGCGTACGAGCAGTACTTC.

J is TRBJ1-1 and V is TRBV29-1, with TRBD1 as a possible D gene (5 bases). CDR3 length: 13 residues. Germline V gene lookup returns CDR1 SQVTM and CDR2 ANQGSEA. With 7 bases removed from V and 5 bases from J, the gap between germline ends came to 17 bases. CDR3 sequence reads: CSAASTEKTEAFF. The DNA for the CDR3 is TGCAGCGCCGCTTCGACAGAGAAGACTGAAGCTTTCTTT.

V is TRBV25-1 and J is TRBJ2-1, with 9 bases aligning to TRBD1. Germline trimming cut 4 bases from V and 6 bases from J; bases unmatched to any gene: 7. The CDR3 extends over 15 amino acids. Germline CDR1 MGHDK, CDR2 SYGVNS. CDR3 sequence (DNA): TGTGCCAGCAGTGCCTACAGGGGGCGCGGCAATGAGCAGTTCTTC. Its translation: CASSAYRGRGNEQFF.

This clone turned up a few times. V gene TRBV9 combines with J gene TRBJ2-7; 11 positions agree with TRBD2. CDR3 size: 15 residues. The germline CDR1 and CDR2 sequences are SGDLS and YYNGEE. Trimming took 3 bases from V and 2 from J; bases not matched to a gene: 4. The CDR3 DNA is TGTGCCAGCAGCGATGGGACTAGCGGCACCTACGAGCAGTACTTC. It translates to CASSDGTSGTYEQYF.

In its sample, this clone was seen once. The chain joins TRBV28 to TRBJ2-1; TRBD2 might be the D (5 bases). With 6 bases removed from V and 0 bases from J, the gap between germline ends came to 18 bases. This CDR3 is 17 amino acids long. The germline CDR1 and CDR2 sequences are MDHEN and SYDVKM. The CDR3 nucleotides are TGTGCCAGCAGCTCCATGGACTCTCCCGTCTCCTACAATGAGCAGTTCTTC. Translation: CASSSMDSPVSYNEQFF.

The CDR3, as DNA: TGTGCCAGCTCATTACTAGCGGGACTTGGGGGTGACGAGCAGTACTTC. Encoded protein: CASSLLAGLGGDEQYF. The genes are TRBV18 and TRBJ2-7; 10 bases are shared with TRBD2. The CDR3 is made up of 16 amino acids. Germline CDR1 and CDR2: KGHSH and LQKENI. J gave up 5 bases and V 5 bases, and 12 bases lay outside the gene matches.

V and J are TRBV29-1 and TRBJ2-7; D not resolved. Germline lookup yields CDR1 SQVTM and CDR2 ANQGSEA. CDR3 size: 12 residues. The V end lost 4 bases, the J end lost 0 bases, and 7 bases lay between the germline ends. The CDR3 region has the DNA TGCAGCGTTGGGTACATCTCCTACGAGCAGTACTTC. As protein: CSVGYISYEQYF.

The genes are TRBV5-1 and TRBJ2-1; 9 bases line up with TRBD2. The CDR3 totals 14 residues. Germline V gene lookup returns CDR1 SGHRS and CDR2 YFSETQ. The V and J ends lost 3 bases and 7 bases, in that order; junction bases with no gene match: 5. The CDR3 DNA reads as TGCGCCAGCAGCTGGGCGGGAGGGGAGAATGAGCAGTTCTTC. Its translation is CASSWAGGENEQFF.

V gene TRBV6-5 combines with J gene TRBJ2-3; 8 nucleotides line up with TRBD1. The CDR3 spans 14 residues. The V gene's germline CDR1 is MNHEY and CDR2 SVGAGI. V shed 10 bases, J shed 5 bases, and the junction held 11 bases outside the gene matches. For the CDR3, the DNA is TGTGCCACGAAAAGGACAGGGACGGAAGATACGCAGTATTTT. Its translation: CATKRTGTEDTQYF.

A few counts support this clone. The chain is built from TRBV28 and TRBJ1-2; 7 positions agree with TRBD1. Germline values: CDR1 MDHEN, CDR2 SYDVKM. This CDR3 has 12 amino acids. The ends lost 4 bases at V and 6 bases at J; junction bases unmatched: 2. The CDR3 DNA follows: TGTGCCAGCAGTTCGACAGGGAATGGCTACACCTTC. Translation: CASSSTGNGYTF.

The chain uses TRBV27 and TRBJ2-7, with D maybe TRBD2 (5 bases). Deletions cut 2 bases from V and 7 bases from J, with 15 bases between. There are 14 residues in the CDR3. Germline-derived CDR1 and CDR2 are MNHEY and SMNVEV (reference sequence). The CDR3 bases are TGTGCCAGCAGTTTACTGGGGAGAACGGGAGAGCAGTACTTC. Translated, it gives CASSLLGRTGEQYF.

The chain is built from TRBV5-1 and TRBJ2-2, with 13 positions matching TRBD2. V was clipped by 4 bases and J by 0 bases; unmatched bases: 3. This CDR3 comprises 17 residues. Germline V gene data show CDR1 as SGHRS and CDR2 as YFSETQ. In nucleotides, the CDR3 is TGCGCCAGCAGCAAGGGACTAGCGGGGTCGAACACCGGGGAGCTGTTTTTT. This sequence encodes CASSKGLAGSNTGELFF.

CDR3 loop: CASSVEDRAGYTF. The CDR3 DNA is TGTGCCAGCAGCGTAGAGGACAGGGCTGGCTACACCTTC. This chain joins TRBV9 and TRBJ1-2, with 8 bases that match TRBD1. Germline CDR1 is SGDLS and CDR2 is YYNGEE. V was clipped by 0 bases and J by 7 bases; unmatched bases: 2. The CDR3 covers 13 residues.

This clone was counted a few times. The chain recombines TRBV4-1 with TRBJ2-3; a possible D gene is TRBD1 (5 bases). The CDR3 spans 15 residues. Germline values: CDR1 MGHRA, CDR2 YSYEKL. Trimming cost V 1 base and J 2 bases, with 10 bases left between them. The CDR3 nucleotides are TGCGCCAGCAGCCAAGGTTACAGGACCACAGATACGCAGTATTTT. Protein product: CASSQGYRTTDTQYF.

J is TRBJ2-4 and V is TRBV29-1, with TRBD1 as a possible D gene (5 bases). Germline assignment: CDR1 SQVTM and CDR2 ANQGSEA. V dropped 6 bases and J dropped 0 bases, with 12 bases sitting between them. The CDR3 has 14 residues. The CDR3 DNA is TGCAGCGTGAGTCATAGGGGAGCCAAAAACATTCAGTACTTC. It is translated as CSVSHRGAKNIQYF.

This clone was observed a single time. The chain has TRBV5-1 and TRBJ2-1; unclear D gene. V gave up 0 bases and J gave up 7 bases, with 8 bases separating them. Germline loops: CDR1 SGHRS, CDR2 YFSETQ. This CDR3 contains 13 residues. The CDR3 coding sequence is TGCGCCAGCAGCTTGGACCCCAGGAATGAGCAGTTCTTC. It translates to CASSLDPRNEQFF.

CDR3 amino acids: CASSGDRGPNYGYTF. The DNA for the CDR3 is TGTGCCAGCAGCGGGGACAGGGGGCCTAACTATGGCTACACCTTC. This chain links TRBV9 with TRBJ1-2, with TRBD1 matching over 12 bases. This CDR3 comprises 15 residues. Losses at the gene ends were 3 bases for V and 0 bases for J; bases not matched to a gene: 0. Germline V CDR1 and CDR2: SGDLS, YYNGEE.

The rearrangement links TRBV5-1 to TRBJ2-5; 7 nucleotides agree with TRBD1. The CDR3 spans 14 residues. V was pared by 3 bases and J by 2 bases, with 4 bases of the junction left unmatched. The V gene's germline CDR1 is SGHRS and CDR2 YFSETQ. The CDR3: CASSSQGMQETQYF. The CDR3 nucleotides are TGCGCCAGCAGCTCACAGGGGATGCAAGAGACCCAGTACTTC.

In this sample, this clone turned up a few times. The chain couples TRBV30 to TRBJ2-2, with no clear D. Trimming took 2 bases from V and 8 from J, leaving 6 bases between them. This CDR3 is built from 11 residues. Per the germline V gene, CDR1 is GTSNPN and CDR2 is SVGIG (reference sequence). CDR3 in amino acids: CAWSLRGELFF. The CDR3 DNA reads as TGTGCCTGGAGTTTGAGAGGGGAGCTGTTTTTT.

This clone has just a few counts. The chain joins TRBV11-2 to TRBJ1-1; 8 bases line up with TRBD1. V gave up 5 bases and J gave up 2 bases; unmatched junction bases: 7. Germline V gene lookup returns CDR1 SGHAT and CDR2 FQNNGV. This CDR3 has 15 amino acids. The DNA for the CDR3 is TGTGCCAGCAGCGTTACGACAGGGGCTAACACTGAAGCTTTCTTT. It codes for CASSVTTGANTEAFF.

The chain links TRBV9 to TRBJ2-1, with TRBD2 matching 9 bases. Germline V gene lookup returns CDR1 SGDLS and CDR2 YYNGEE. The V segment lost 0 bases and the J segment 0 bases; nucleotides outside the gene matches: 4. The CDR3 is 17 residues long. CDR3 coding DNA: TGTGCCAGCAGCGTAGGCGGCGGGAGGGCCTCCTACAATGAGCAGTTCTTC. Its protein product is CASSVGGGRASYNEQFF.

The chain combines TRBV21-1 with TRBJ2-5; TRBD2 is the table's D call, not checked against the DNA. TRBV21-1 is a listed pseudogene. This CDR3 is 12 amino acids long. The CDR3 loop reads CASSLDSQTQYF. The CDR3 region has the DNA TGTGCCAGCAGCTTGGACTCGCAGACCCAGTACTTC.

J is TRBJ2-5 and V is TRBV20-1, with D unresolved. From germline, CDR1 is DFQATT and CDR2 SNEGSKA (reference sequence). The CDR3 sequence is 11 residues long. Trimming pared 6 bases from V and 0 bases from J, leaving 5 bases between. This CDR3 reads CSANYQETQYF. The CDR3, as DNA: TGCAGTGCGAACTACCAAGAGACCCAGTACTTC.

In its sample, this clone was seen a few times. This chain's CDR3 is CSVGQGAKNYGYTF. CDR3 coding DNA: TGCAGCGTTGGACAGGGGGCTAAGAACTATGGCTACACCTTC. V usage is TRBV29-1 and J usage is TRBJ1-2, with 10 bases aligning to TRBD1. V lost 4 bases and J lost 2; bases outside the gene matches: 4. The CDR3 extends over 14 amino acids. CDR1 and CDR2 from the germline V gene are SQVTM and ANQGSEA.

This clone was counted only a few times. The V call is TRBV30, the J call TRBJ2-1, with 9 bases fitting TRBD2. This CDR3 is built from 15 residues. Germline lookup yields CDR1 GTSNPN and CDR2 SVGIG (reference sequence). The ends lost 7 bases at V and 3 bases at J; junction bases unmatched: 10. The CDR3 is CASRNSGSFYNEQFF. DNA for the CDR3: TGTGCCTCAAGGAATAGCGGGAGTTTCTACAATGAGCAGTTCTTC.

The chain couples TRBV7-2 to TRBJ2-7; the D is unclear. The CDR3 is made up of 12 amino acids. The ends were cut back, 4 bases at V and 3 bases at J, with 7 bases in the middle. Germline values: CDR1 SGHTA, CDR2 FQGNSA. CDR3 sequence reads: CASSYKIYEQYF. For the CDR3, the DNA is TGTGCCAGCAGCTATAAAATCTACGAGCAGTACTTC. Filled out from reference TRBV7-2 and TRBJ2-7, the complete variable domain reads GAGVSQSPSNKVTEKGKDVELRCDPISGHTALYWYRQSLGQGLEFLIYFQGNSAPDKSGLPSDRFSAERTGGSVSTLTIQRTQQEDSAVYLCASSYKIYEQYFGPGTRLTVT.